This TCR beta chain was sequenced for a study of blood T cell repertoires in COVID-19. Study details: PBMCs, B-cell-depleted T cells, or T cells provided the cDNA or gDNA that made up the material.

This clone was counted a single time. Authors' data handling: Using reference gene primer amplification, nucleated cell counts were estimated. Generated by immunoSEQ multiplex PCR, the TCRdb table keeps only in-frame clones and is missing some. From that table come the V and J calls and clone size; the DNA was used to work out D and trimming. The repertoire includes 56,000 or so clones, around 92% of them detected once, and 15% to 25% sits in the top ten. The V gene's germline CDR1 is SGHRS and CDR2 YFSETQ. The CDR3 runs 20 residues. Losses at the gene ends were 1 base for V and 1 base for J; bases not matched to a gene: 19.

The chain combines TRBV5-1 with TRBJ1-2; TRBD1 matches 7 bases. The specimen sequenced was peripheral blood. The TCR comes from a human donor in a cohort sampled during active COVID-19. The CDR3 nucleotides are TGCGCCAGCAGCTTGTACGGGGCGAGGGACAGTCTTTTGGTTAACTATGGCTACACCTTC. Its translation: CASSLYGARDSLLVNYGYTF.